The clone carrying this T cell receptor (beta chain) was seen at least ten times. This sample was included in a study of patients and donors after allogeneic stem cell transplantation. With 2 bases removed from V and 4 bases from J, the gap between germline ends came to 21 bases. Germline CDR1 is MNHNS and CDR2 is SASEGT. The CDR3 length is 18 residues. TCRdb used MiXCR to reprocess the RT-PCR reads, holding one entry per CDR3 protein. The sample records approximately 250,000 distinct CDR3 sequences, roughly 13% being singletons. This clonotype was obtained from a human donor who was either an allogeneic HSCT recipient or a stem cell or donor lymphocyte infusion donor (not recorded which). It is not recorded whose cells these are; they may come from a transplant donor. This chain links TRBV6-1 with TRBJ1-3; a possible D gene is TRBD1 (5 bases). The specimen sequenced was blood, either unsorted or a sorted T cell fraction (not recorded which). The CDR3 reads CASSEFGSGSKRGNTIYF. Written as DNA, the CDR3 is TGTGCCAGCAGTGAATTTGGATCAGGGAGCAAACGCGGAAACACCATATATTTT.